These 7 T cell receptor beta chains originate from one sample sequenced in a study of CD8+CD57+ T cells in acquired aplastic anemia. The template for TCR beta VDJ and CDR3 sequence profiling was genomic DNA. Using its own MiXCR run on the reads, TCRdb lists one record per CDR3 protein. The sample contains about 160,000 distinct CDR3 sequences, less than 50% of which appear only once. Patients chosen for sequencing had CD8+CD57+ cells that had expanded, as shown by flow cytometry. Specimen: sorted CD4+, CD8+, or CD8+CD57+ T cells (not recorded which) from PBMCs. The receptors here all came from a human donor with aplastic anemia.

At least ten counts were recorded for this clonotype. This chain joins TRBV12-3 or TRBV12-4 and TRBJ1-2; D gene ambiguous. This CDR3 is built from 12 residues. V lost 4 bases, J lost 4 bases, and 7 bases lay in between. The CDR3 sequence is CASSSAGYGYTF. CDR3 nucleotide sequence: TGTGCCAGCAGTTCGGCAGGCTATGGCTACACCTTC.

This clonotype was picked up one time. The chain uses TRBV15 and TRBJ2-7; D possibly corresponds to TRBD2 (5 bases). This CDR3 contains 15 residues. V was clipped by 5 bases and J by 9 bases, with 23 bases between them. Germline V gives CDR1 LNHNV, CDR2 YYDKDF (reference sequence). CDR3 coding DNA: TGTGCCACCAGCCCCACGAGGGAGCGCACAGATACGCAGTACGTC. Translating it yields CATSPTRERTDTQYV.

A few counts support this clonotype. A much larger clone differs by one base, so this may be a read error. The chain is built from TRBV7-9 and TRBJ2-2; perhaps TRBD1 as D (6 bases). Trimming took 2 bases from V and 6 from J, leaving 13 bases between them. This CDR3 is built from 15 residues. From germline, CDR1 is SEHNR and CDR2 FQNEAQ (reference sequence). The CDR3 bases are TGTGCCAGCAGCTTATTTGGCAGGGGACCCGGGGAGCTGTTTTTT. Translating it yields CASSLFGRGPGELFF.

The rearrangement uses TRBV20-1 and TRBJ2-5; D possibly corresponds to TRBD1 (5 bases). Germline CDR1 is DFQATT and CDR2 is SNEGSKA (reference sequence). V dropped 1 base and J dropped 0 bases, with 6 bases sitting between them. The CDR3 runs to 13 residues. CDR3 sequence: CSARGQYQETQYF. DNA of the CDR3: TGCAGTGCTAGAGGACAGTACCAAGAGACCCAGTACTTC.

This sequence joins TRBV25-1 and TRBJ2-1; D is unresolved. V lost 3 bases and J 10 bases, leaving 16 bases between the germline ends. CDR3 length equals 14 residues. Germline lookup yields CDR1 MGHDK and CDR2 SYGVNS. Here the CDR3 reads CASSEEYGLREQFF. The CDR3, as DNA: TGTGCCAGCAGTGAGGAATACGGCCTCCGGGAGCAGTTCTTC.

This clonotype was seen only a few times. This chain uses TRBV24-1 with TRBJ1-5; 7 bases line up with TRBD1. V lost 8 bases to trimming and J lost 4 bases; unmatched junction nucleotides: 13. This CDR3 has 16 amino acids. Germline V gene lookup returns CDR1 KGHDR and CDR2 SFDVKD. The CDR3 DNA is TGTGCCACCACCAGACAGGGAGGATGTGGAAATCAGCCCCAGCATTTT. Translated, it gives CATTRQGGCGNQPQHF.

This sequence joins TRBV29-1 and TRBJ2-1; TRBD2 aligns across 10 bases. This CDR3 is 17 amino acids long. Trimming removed 5 bases from V and 7 bases from J; junction bases left unmatched: 17. Germline-derived CDR1 and CDR2 are SQVTM and ANQGSEA. CDR3 amino acids: CSVKGLKERGGTNEQFF. CDR3 coding DNA: TGCAGCGTTAAGGGCCTTAAGGAGCGGGGGGGTACAAATGAGCAGTTCTTC.